Each of the 3 T cell receptor beta chains below was sequenced from the same sample in a study of cytomegalovirus exposure and HLA in healthy donors. The protocol was immunoSEQ multiplex PCR, while the TCRdb copy is restricted to in-frame clones and leaves out a portion. Of 97,000 or so clones listed, about 95% are singletons. The sequenced sample consisted of PBMCs. The receptors come from a woman under 30 in good health and CMV-seronegative.

This clone was counted only a few times. The chain joins TRBV11-2 to TRBJ2-3, with D possibly matching TRBD2 (6 bases). The CDR3 sequence is 14 residues long. V was pared by 4 bases and J by 4 bases, with 12 bases between. Germline lookup yields CDR1 SGHAT and CDR2 FQNNGV. For the CDR3, the DNA is TGTGCCAGCAGCTCCCGACTAGTCGCAGATACGCAGTATTTT. Protein: CASSSRLVADTQYF.

The gene calls are TRBV4-2 and TRBJ2-7; 11 positions match TRBD1. The germline gives CDR1 LGHNA, CDR2 YNFKEQ. The CDR3 loop spans 14 amino acids. V shed 8 bases, J shed 3 bases, and the junction held 6 bases outside the gene matches. CDR3 region: CASASGTGGYEQYF. The CDR3 region has the DNA TGTGCCAGCGCATCCGGGACAGGGGGCTACGAGCAGTACTTC.

This clone was detected only once. V is TRBV10-1 and J is TRBJ1-6; 9 bases agree with TRBD1. This CDR3 region has 14 residues. Germline loops: CDR1 WNHNN, CDR2 SYGVQD (reference sequence). Losses at the gene ends were 5 bases for V and 7 bases for J; bases not matched to a gene: 3. CDR3 amino acids: CASSRDRANSPLHF. CDR3 bases: TGCGCCAGCAGTCGGGACAGGGCGAATTCACCCCTCCACTTT.